This T cell receptor beta chain was identified in a study of cytomegalovirus exposure and HLA in healthy donors. Study findings and constraints: Sequencing depth roughly uniform across donors was assumed in presence/absence analyses.

The PCR was carried out with 60 Vbeta primers and 13 Jbeta primers. Measured with immunoSEQ multiplex PCR; TCRdb has only the in-frame clones, and not every one. The table has some 110,000 clones, over 60% seen once. With respect to this clone: Its target is not known.

Source material: PBMCs. The TCR sequence derives from a woman between 35 and 50 years old in good health and CMV-seropositive.

The CDR3 bases are TGTGCCAGCAGTCCACTAGGGCCGGGACAGGGTCCCTCCTACTACGAGCAGTACTTC. Its translation: CASSPLGPGQGPSYYEQYF. The J gene is TRBJ2-7, the V gene TRBV14, with 9 bases lining up with TRBD1. The CDR3 loop spans 19 amino acids. The V and J ends lost 6 bases and 3 bases, in that order; junction bases with no gene match: 21. Germline V gene data show CDR1 as SGHDN and CDR2 as FVKESK.